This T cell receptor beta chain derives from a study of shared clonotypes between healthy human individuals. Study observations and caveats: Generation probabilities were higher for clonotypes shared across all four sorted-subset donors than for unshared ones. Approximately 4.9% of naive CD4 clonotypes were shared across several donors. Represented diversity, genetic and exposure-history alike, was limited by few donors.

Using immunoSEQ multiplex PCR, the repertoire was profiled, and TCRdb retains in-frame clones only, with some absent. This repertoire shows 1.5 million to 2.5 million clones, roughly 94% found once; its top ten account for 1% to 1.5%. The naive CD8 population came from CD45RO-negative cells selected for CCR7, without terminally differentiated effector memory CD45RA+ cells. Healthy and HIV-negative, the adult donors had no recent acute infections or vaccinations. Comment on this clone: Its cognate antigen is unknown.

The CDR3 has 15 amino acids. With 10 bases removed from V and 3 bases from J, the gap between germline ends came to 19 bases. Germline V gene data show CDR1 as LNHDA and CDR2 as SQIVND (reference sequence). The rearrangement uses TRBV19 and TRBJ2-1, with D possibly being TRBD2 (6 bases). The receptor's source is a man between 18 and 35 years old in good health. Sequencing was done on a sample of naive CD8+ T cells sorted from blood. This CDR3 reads CATSSDAEGYNEQFF. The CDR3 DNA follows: TGTGCCACGTCTAGCGACGCGGAGGGCTACAATGAGCAGTTCTTC. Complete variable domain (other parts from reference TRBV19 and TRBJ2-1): DGGITQSPKYLFRKEGQNVTLSCEQNLNHDAMYWYRQDPGQGLRLIYYSQIVNDFQKGDIAEGYSVSREKKESFPLTVTSAQKNPTAFYLCATSSDAEGYNEQFFGPGTRLTVL.